Each of the 32 T cell receptor beta chains below was sequenced from the same sample in a study of blood T cell repertoires in COVID-19. Assay used: immunoSEQ multiplex PCR; TCRdb lists only in-frame clones, some missing. The sample has over 200,000 clones; about 70% are singletons. Input material: peripheral blood. The origin of the receptors is a woman older than 75 with acute or convalescent COVID-19.

This clone was seen more than once but under ten times. The V and J genes are TRBV18 and TRBJ2-7; 8 bases align to TRBD2. Germline V CDR1 and CDR2: KGHSH, LQKENI. This CDR3 contains 14 residues. The junction had 4 bases not matched to a gene; V was cut back by 3 bases and J by 3 bases. The CDR3 region has the DNA TGTGCCAGCTCACCGGCCAGCGGGAGCTACGAGCAGTACTTC. Its translation is CASSPASGSYEQYF.

The chain combines TRBV10-3 with TRBJ1-6; 7 nucleotides align to TRBD1. The germline V gene has CDR1 ENHRY and CDR2 SYGVKD. V dropped 10 bases and J dropped 10; count of bases not matched to a gene: 13. The CDR3 is 14 amino acids. For the CDR3, the DNA is TGTGCCACCGCCAGAGAACAGGGGAGGTCACCCCTCCACTTT. Amino acid sequence: CATAREQGRSPLHF.

This chain links TRBV5-1 with TRBJ1-1; D remains unclear. Germline-derived CDR1 and CDR2 are SGHRS and YFSETQ. The CDR3 extends over 15 amino acids. The V and J ends lost 3 bases and 1 base respectively, with 13 bases between them. CDR3 nucleotides: TGCGCCAGCAGCTCGGAGGGCCCCGCGAACACTGAAGCTTTCTTT. It is translated as CASSSEGPANTEAFF.

The CDR3 spells CASSSPGGETQYF. DNA of the CDR3: TGCGCCAGCAGCTCACCAGGGGGAGAGACCCAGTACTTC. J is TRBJ2-5 and V is TRBV5-1; TRBD1 matches at 7 bases. Trimming at V came to 3 bases and at J to 4 bases, leaving 3 bases not matched to a gene. Germline V gives CDR1 SGHRS, CDR2 YFSETQ. The CDR3 sequence is 13 residues long.

This clone has only one observation. The chain carries TRBV27 and TRBJ2-2; the D gene is possibly TRBD2 (5 bases). Trimming left V 8 bases short and J 1 base short, with 11 bases between. Per the germline V gene, CDR1 is MNHEY and CDR2 is SMNVEV (reference sequence). CDR3 length: 14 amino acids. The CDR3 coding sequence is TGTGCCAGCCGGAGACGGGGGAACACCGGGGAGCTGTTTTTT. Translation gives CASRRRGNTGELFF.

The V gene is TRBV4-3, the J gene TRBJ2-2; the D gene is possibly TRBD1 (6 bases). Trimming shortened V by 3 bases and J by 5 bases, and 10 bases separated the two germline ends. The CDR3 has 14 residues. CDR1 and CDR2 from the germline V gene are LGHNA and YSLEER. CDR3 in amino acids: CASSQGAWTGELFF. CDR3 nucleotide sequence: TGCGCCAGCAGCCAGGGGGCTTGGACCGGGGAGCTGTTTTTT.

The V call is TRBV5-3, the J call TRBJ2-7, with 8 nucleotides matching TRBD1. TRBV5-3 is noted as an ORF with a role that remains uncertain. This CDR3 has 16 residues. The V segment lost 4 bases and the J segment 2 bases; nucleotides outside the gene matches: 11. The CDR3 DNA is TGTGCCAGAAGCCCCCACCGGGACAGGAGTGCCTACGAGCAGTACTTC. It translates to CARSPHRDRSAYEQYF.

This clone was observed many times. The chain couples TRBV5-1 to TRBJ2-2; 9 positions agree with TRBD1. This CDR3 comprises 15 residues. The ends lost 4 bases at V and 3 bases at J; junction bases unmatched: 4. Germline V gene lookup returns CDR1 SGHRS and CDR2 YFSETQ. The CDR3 reads CASSPGTGYTGELFF. CDR3 nucleotide sequence: TGCGCCAGCAGCCCAGGGACAGGGTACACCGGGGAGCTGTTTTTT.

The chain joins TRBV14 to TRBJ1-1; 7 bases line up with TRBD1. The V gene's germline CDR1 is SGHDN and CDR2 FVKESK. The CDR3 spans 13 residues. V gave up 1 base and J gave up 12 bases; unmatched junction bases: 8. The CDR3 bases are TGTGCCAGCAGCCAAGGGGGGGACAGAAGGACTTTCTTT. It specifies CASSQGGDRRTFF.

The chain employs TRBV7-2 and TRBJ1-4; a weak D match, TRBD1 (5 bases). The CDR3 runs to 15 residues. CDR1 SGHTA and CDR2 FQGNSA come from the germline V gene. V dropped 0 bases and J dropped 5 bases, with 10 bases sitting between them. CDR3 sequence reads: CASSLAWGGNEKLFF. CDR3 nucleotides: TGTGCCAGCAGCTTAGCCTGGGGCGGAAATGAAAAACTGTTTTTT. The full variable domain, in which reference TRBV7-2 and TRBJ1-4 provide the parts outside the CDR3, is GAGVSQSPSNKVTEKGKDVELRCDPISGHTALYWYRQSLGQGLEFLIYFQGNSAPDKSGLPSDRFSAERTGGSVSTLTIQRTQQEDSAVYLCASSLAWGGNEKLFFGSGTQLSVL.

V is TRBV5-6 and J is TRBJ1-2, with TRBD1 identical over 9 bases. V was clipped by 0 bases and J by 4 bases; unmatched bases: 1. In germline, CDR1 is SGHDT, CDR2 YYEEEE. The CDR3 is made up of 14 amino acids. CDR3 amino acids: CASSLVQGAYGYTF. The CDR3 DNA is TGTGCCAGCAGCTTGGTACAGGGGGCCTATGGCTACACCTTC.

This clone was counted only a few times. The chain couples TRBV4-1 to TRBJ2-1; 7 bases are shared with TRBD2. This CDR3 contains 14 residues. Germline CDR1 and CDR2: MGHRA and YSYEKL. With 4 bases clipped from V and 5 bases from J, the junction kept 5 bases outside the gene matches. The CDR3 nucleotides are TGCGCCAGCAGCCTGGTGGGGGGGAACAATGAGCAGTTCTTC. This encodes CASSLVGGNNEQFF.

The table lists this clone with a few counts. The genes are TRBV5-5 and TRBJ2-1; 10 bases map to TRBD1. V was clipped by 0 bases and J by 0 bases; unmatched bases: 9. CDR1 is SGHKS and CDR2 is YYEKEE in the germline V gene (reference sequence). CDR3 length: 19 residues. The DNA for the CDR3 is TGTGCCAGCAGCTTGGCTCCCGGGACAGGGGACCCCTCCTACAATGAGCAGTTCTTC. Protein sequence: CASSLAPGTGDPSYNEQFF.

The genes are TRBV28 and TRBJ1-3; D remains unclear. CDR1 is MDHEN and CDR2 is SYDVKM in the germline V gene. Trimming took off 3 bases at V and 8 bases at J, with 8 bases between the two ends. CDR3 size: 12 residues. Here the CDR3 reads CASSLEGYTIYF. The DNA for the CDR3 is TGTGCCAGCAGTTTGGAGGGATACACCATATATTTT.

A single count supports this clone. The chain is built from TRBV19 and TRBJ2-5, with D tentatively TRBD1 (5 bases). The CDR3 spans 19 residues. V was cut by 5 bases and J by 2 bases, with 27 bases left in between. Germline lookup yields CDR1 LNHDA and CDR2 SQIVND (reference sequence). For the CDR3, the DNA is TGTGCCAGTAGTTTAGGTTTAGCACTGGGGCCACTTACTCAAGAGACCCAGTACTTC. Translation: CASSLGLALGPLTQETQYF. Together with reference TRBV19 and TRBJ2-5, the CDR3 gives the full variable domain: DGGITQSPKYLFRKEGQNVTLSCEQNLNHDAMYWYRQDPGQGLRLIYYSQIVNDFQKGDIAEGYSVSREKKESFPLTVTSAQKNPTAFYLCASSLGLALGPLTQETQYFGPGTRLLVL.

The rearrangement uses TRBV5-5 and TRBJ1-2, with D possibly TRBD1 on 5 matching bases. The CDR3 sequence is 14 residues long. V was pared by 2 bases and J by 4 bases, with 12 bases between. Germline V gives CDR1 SGHKS, CDR2 YYEKEE (reference sequence). CDR3 coding DNA: TGTGCCAGCAGCTTAGGGGTAGAAGGCTATGGCTACACCTTC. It codes for CASSLGVEGYGYTF.

The rearrangement joins TRBV18 to TRBJ2-7, with 8 bases matching TRBD2. Trimming at V came to 0 bases and at J to 6 bases, leaving 10 bases not matched to a gene. Germline CDR1 reads KGHSH; CDR2 reads LQKENI. This CDR3 contains 16 residues. The CDR3 sequence: CASSPPSAGVSAEQYF. In DNA form, the CDR3 reads TGTGCCAGCTCACCACCGTCAGCGGGAGTTTCGGCCGAGCAGTACTTC.

The genes are TRBV5-4 and TRBJ1-2; 8 bases line up with TRBD1. Germline V lookup: CDR1 SGHNT, CDR2 YYREEE (reference sequence). This CDR3 contains 14 residues. The trim removed 5 bases at V and 5 bases at J, leaving 8 bases unmatched. The CDR3, as DNA: TGTGCCAGCAGACCGGGACAGGCGGGATATGGCTACACCTTC. Encoded protein: CASRPGQAGYGYTF.

The chain uses TRBV3-1 (or the pseudogene TRBV3-2) and TRBJ1-1; a possible D gene is TRBD1 (6 bases). The CDR3 totals 16 residues. Germline V gene lookup returns CDR1 LGHDT and CDR2 YNNKEL (reference sequence). With 0 bases removed from V and 2 bases from J, the gap between germline ends came to 13 bases. The DNA for the CDR3 is TGTGCCAGCAGCCAAGATATCAAGGGGGAAAACACTGAAGCTTTCTTT. It translates to CASSQDIKGENTEAFF.

In its sample, this clone was seen a few times. The rearrangement links TRBV7-9 to TRBJ1-4, with a tentative D call TRBD1 (6 bases). The CDR3 length is 15 residues. The V end lost 5 bases, the J end lost 5 bases, and 15 bases lay between the germline ends. Germline values: CDR1 SEHNR, CDR2 FQNEAQ (reference sequence). CDR3 protein: CASSTTDRHNEKLFF. The CDR3 region has the DNA TGTGCCAGCAGCACTACCGACAGGCACAATGAAAAACTGTTTTTT.

This clone has only a few counts. The V and J genes are TRBV19 and TRBJ1-1; 8 nucleotides agree with TRBD1. Germline V gene lookup returns CDR1 LNHDA and CDR2 SQIVND (reference sequence). Unmatched junction bases numbered 8, after V lost 5 bases and J lost 0 bases. This CDR3 region has 16 residues. CDR3 amino acids: CASSAGDRGVNTEAFF. Here the CDR3 DNA reads TGTGCCAGTAGTGCGGGAGACAGGGGCGTGAACACTGAAGCTTTCTTT.

The J gene is TRBJ2-7, the V gene TRBV5-1; weak D call: TRBD2 (5 bases). From germline, CDR1 is SGHRS and CDR2 YFSETQ. The CDR3 has 14 amino acids. The V end was cut by 4 bases, the J end by 5 bases, with 16 bases between. The CDR3 DNA follows: TGCGCCAGCAGCCCGAGTAACTCGCGGGACGAGCAGTACTTC. Amino acids: CASSPSNSRDEQYF.

The DNA for the CDR3 is TGTGCCAGCAGTGAAGCGCCACAGTTATATAGCAATCAGCCCCAGCATTTT. Encoded protein: CASSEAPQLYSNQPQHF. The chain uses TRBV6-1 and TRBJ1-5; D not resolved. This CDR3 has 17 residues. Germline lookup yields CDR1 MNHNS and CDR2 SASEGT. V was clipped by 0 bases and J by 0 bases, with 12 bases between them.

V usage is TRBV23-1 and J usage is TRBJ1-5, with D maybe TRBD1 (6 bases). TRBV23-1 is classed as an ORF, of uncertain function. Trimming removed 6 bases from V and 7 bases from J, with 10 bases in between. This CDR3 has 12 residues. The CDR3 region has the DNA TGCGCCAGCAGCAGGGGTGACCAGCCCCAGCATTTT. Translating gives CASSRGDQPQHF.

There are a few counts of this clone. V is TRBV7-9 and J is TRBJ1-5; D possibly corresponds to TRBD1 (6 bases). The length of the CDR3 is 16 residues. CDR1 is SEHNR, CDR2 FQNEAQ, per germline (reference sequence). The ends were cut back, 5 bases at V and 1 base at J, with 15 bases in the middle. The CDR3 sequence: CASSGGGAWSNQPQHF. CDR3 bases: TGTGCCAGCAGCGGAGGGGGGGCATGGAGCAATCAGCCCCAGCATTTT.

This clone has only one observation. V gene TRBV14 combines with J gene TRBJ2-7; a possible D gene is TRBD2 (6 bases). Germline CDR1 SGHDN, CDR2 FVKESK. This CDR3 region has 13 residues. The V gene lost 1 base and the J gene lost 12 bases, with 16 bases spanning the gap. The CDR3 spells CASSQGIGGFGYF. The CDR3 DNA sequence: TGTGCCAGCAGCCAAGGCATTGGAGGGTTTGGGTACTTC. Drawing the rest from reference TRBV14 and TRBJ2-7, the complete variable domain is EAGVTQFPSHSVIEKGQTVTLRCDPISGHDNLYWYRRVMGKEIKFLLHFVKESKQDESGMPNNRFLAERTGGTYSTLKVQPAELEDSGVYFCASSQGIGGFGYFGPGTRLTVT.

The chain couples TRBV18 to TRBJ2-1; 12 bases line up with TRBD1. CDR1 is KGHSH and CDR2 is LQKENI in the germline V gene. The CDR3 length is 17 residues. J was trimmed by 7 bases and V by 0 bases; bases with no gene match: 7. The CDR3 DNA reads TGTGCCAGCTCACCACCGGGACAGGGGGCGCGGGGGAATGAGCAGTTCTTC. Protein product: CASSPPGQGARGNEQFF.

This chain links TRBV5-1 with TRBJ2-2, with TRBD1 matching over 9 bases. V shed 5 bases and J 0 bases; nucleotides not matched to a gene: 17. The CDR3 spans 20 residues. In germline, CDR1 is SGHRS, CDR2 YFSETQ. CDR3 nucleotides: TGCGCCAGCAGGGCCATGTGGACAGGGGAACCACACTCGAACACCGGGGAGCTGTTTTTT. It yields the protein CASRAMWTGEPHSNTGELFF.

This clone was counted between two and nine times. The chain carries TRBV19 and TRBJ2-7; D call uncertain. Germline assignment: CDR1 LNHDA and CDR2 SQIVND (reference sequence). The CDR3 contains 13 residues. The germline V and J ends were trimmed by 5 bases and 7 bases, with 15 bases remaining between them. The CDR3 DNA sequence: TGTGCCAGTAGTGAGTGGGCAGGAAGGGAGCAGTACTTC. Encoded protein: CASSEWAGREQYF.

The chain employs TRBV19 and TRBJ1-4; D perhaps matches TRBD1 (6 bases). The ends were cut back, 4 bases at V and 5 bases at J, with 17 bases in the middle. Germline V CDR1 and CDR2: LNHDA, SQIVND (reference sequence). CDR3 size: 16 residues. The CDR3 DNA sequence: TGTGCCAGTAGTAGGATTTTCGGGCAGGGGAATGAAAAACTGTTTTTT. It specifies CASSRIFGQGNEKLFF.

V usage is TRBV7-4 and J usage is TRBJ1-5; 7 positions agree with TRBD1. Losses at the gene ends were 1 base for V and 5 bases for J; bases not matched to a gene: 26. From germline, CDR1 is SGHVT and CDR2 SQSDAQ. The CDR3 loop spans 22 amino acids. In DNA form, the CDR3 reads TGTGCCAGCAGCTTAGAAGTTGGGGCCAGGGGGGCCCTCGGGAGCCCGTATCAGCCCCAGCATTTT. Protein: CASSLEVGARGALGSPYQPQHF.

The gene calls are TRBV5-4 and TRBJ2-2; D possibly corresponds to TRBD1 (6 bases). V lost 3 bases, J lost 1 base, and 10 bases lay in between. CDR1 and CDR2 from the germline V gene are SGHNT and YYREEE (reference sequence). This CDR3 region has 15 residues. CDR3 region: CASSSQQGNTGELFF. Here the CDR3 DNA reads TGTGCCAGCAGCTCCCAACAGGGGAACACCGGGGAGCTGTTTTTT. Supplemented by reference TRBV5-4 and TRBJ2-2, the full variable domain reads ETGVTQSPTHLIKTRGQQVTLRCSSQSGHNTVSWYQQALGQGPQFIFQYYREEENGRGNFPPRFSGLQFPNYSSELNVNALELDDSALYLCASSSQQGNTGELFFGEGSRLTVL.